The rows below give T cell receptor beta chains drawn from one sample of a study of identical twins. TCRdb reanalysed the 5' RACE reads using MiXCR and keeps one entry per CDR3 protein. The profile shows some 710,000 distinct CDR3 sequences, 6.1% of them singletons. Sequenced: naive T cells sorted from blood. All receptors derive from a man younger than 35 in good health. CDR3s include the opening cysteine and the closing phenylalanine or tryptophan.

>15|TRBV4-2|TRBJ2-7
CASSQDRGRGYEQYF
>14|TRBV6-2/TRBV6-3|TRBJ2-3
CASSYGGLIDTQYF
>16|TRBV2|TRBJ2-7
CASYLPTSGKKYEQYF
>13|TRBV28|TRBJ1-4
CASRTGLREKLFF
>16|TRBV5-1|TRBJ2-4
CASSLVGPLAKNIQYF
>15|TRBV5-1|TRBJ2-1
CASSLGGHSGNEQFF
>14|TRBV7-2|TRBJ1-1
CASSLRISPTEAFF
>15|TRBV6-1|TRBJ2-3
CASRTSGSPSDTQYF
>16|TRBV9|TRBJ2-1
CASSARGLPTNNEQFF
>15|TRBV18|TRBJ2-1
CASSPRELGGNEQFF
>12|TRBV6-5|TRBJ2-1
CASSARSGEQFF
>14|TRBV20-1|TRBJ2-1
CSASRGGQYNEQFF
>13|TRBV5-1|TRBJ2-1
CASSPTGVYEQFF
>13|TRBV6-2/TRBV6-3|TRBJ2-2
CASSFRITGELFF
>15|TRBV12-3/TRBV12-4|TRBJ1-5
CASSPSVLSNQPQHF
>15|TRBV18|TRBJ2-1
CASSPNRQSYNEQFF
>16|TRBV12-3/TRBV12-4|TRBJ1-4
CASSFSRTERNEKLFF
>14|TRBV13|TRBJ2-1
CASTKSTSYNEQFF
>15|TRBV6-5|TRBJ2-3
CASSYYGGMTDTQYF
>15|TRBV6-5|TRBJ2-3
CASSSGTGPTDTQYF
>16|TRBV5-5|TRBJ2-1
CASSLFGTGNNNEQFF
>14|TRBV5-6|TRBJ1-2
CASSLGVDTYGYTF
>14|TRBV10-3|TRBJ2-3
CAISASGGTDTQYF
>12|TRBV7-9|TRBJ1-2
CASSDRVYGYTF
>10|TRBV29-1|TRBJ2-1
CSVDVLEQFF
>14|TRBV7-8|TRBJ1-3
CASSLGTDGNTIYF
>13|TRBV12-3/TRBV12-4|TRBJ1-1
CASSPTTNTEAFF
>15|TRBV4-2|TRBJ1-3
CASSQGDSSGNTIYF
>14|TRBV6-1|TRBJ1-5
CASSERNWDQPQHF
>11|TRBV5-1|TRBJ2-7
CASSWRQEQYF
>11|TRBV12-3/TRBV12-4|TRBJ2-3
CASTFSNTQYF
>15|TRBV21-1|TRBJ2-5
CASSNRDSPQEAQYF
>14|TRBV20-1|TRBJ2-2
CSASNLRETGELFF
>12|TRBV7-9|TRBJ2-1
CASSLVSGGPFF
>15|TRBV12-3/TRBV12-4|TRBJ1-2
CASRVQGARLGGYTF
>12|TRBV29-1|TRBJ1-2
CSVEDRGSGYTF
>12|TRBV27|TRBJ2-1
CASSFNHREQFF
>16|TRBV4-2|TRBJ2-1
CASSQPGLSSYNEQFF
>15|TRBV29-1|TRBJ2-3
CSVAPQGASSDTQYF
>15|TRBV6-2/TRBV6-3|TRBJ2-2
CASSYEGTNTGELFF
>14|TRBV27|TRBJ1-5
CASREHYGNQPQHF
>15|TRBV5-6|TRBJ1-1
CASSLAGQGYTEAFF
>15|TRBV4-1|TRBJ2-5
CASSQPGRGQETQYF
>12|TRBV2|TRBJ2-3
CASKGRPDTQYF
>13|TRBV12-3/TRBV12-4|TRBJ1-3
CASSLGRYGAIYF
>15|TRBV11-2|TRBJ2-1
CASSPSAAYYNEQFF
>18|TRBV25-1|TRBJ1-2
CASSEQGAGTGENYGYTF
>12|TRBV15|TRBJ1-6
CATSTRNSPLHF
>14|TRBV7-9|TRBJ2-4
CASSPNFHENIQYF
>12|TRBV20-1|TRBJ1-1
CSARVRGTEAFF
>15|TRBV4-3|TRBJ2-7
CASSQEGGQGYEQYF